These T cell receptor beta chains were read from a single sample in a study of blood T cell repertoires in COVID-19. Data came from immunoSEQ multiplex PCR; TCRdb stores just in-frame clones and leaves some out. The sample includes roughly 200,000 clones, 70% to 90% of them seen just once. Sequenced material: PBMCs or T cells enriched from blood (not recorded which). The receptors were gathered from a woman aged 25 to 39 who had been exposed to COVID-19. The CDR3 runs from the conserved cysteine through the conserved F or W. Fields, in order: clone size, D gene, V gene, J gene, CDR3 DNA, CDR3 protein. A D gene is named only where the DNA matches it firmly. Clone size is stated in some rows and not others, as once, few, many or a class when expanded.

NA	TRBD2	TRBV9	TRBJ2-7	TGTGCCAGCAGCCCTCTAGCGGGGGGGCAGTGGGAGCAGTACTTC	CASSPLAGGQWEQYF
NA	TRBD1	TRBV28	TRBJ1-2	TGTGCCAGCAGACCACAGGGGGGAAATGGCTACACCTTC	CASRPQGGNGYTF
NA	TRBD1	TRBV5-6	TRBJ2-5	TGTGCCAGCAGCTTGGCACCTGGGACAGGAGAGACCCAGTACTTC	CASSLAPGTGETQYF
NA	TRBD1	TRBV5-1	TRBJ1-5	TGCGCCACCTTCCCGGGACAGGGGATGGTGGTTCAGCCCCAGCATTTT	CATFPGQGMVVQPQHF
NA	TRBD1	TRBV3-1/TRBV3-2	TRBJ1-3	TGTGCCAGCAGCCAAGTAGATACAGGGGCTGGAAACACCATATATTTT	CASSQVDTGAGNTIYF
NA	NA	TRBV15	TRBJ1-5	TGTGCCACCGCGCGCAATCAGCCCCAGCATTTT	CATARNQPQHF
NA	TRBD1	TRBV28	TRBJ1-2	TGTGCCACCCTCGGGGACAGTTGGGGCTACACCTTC	CATLGDSWGYTF
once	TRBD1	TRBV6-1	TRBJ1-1	TGTGCCAGCAGTGAATGGGGAACAGGGGGCTTCACTGAAGCTTTCTTT	CASSEWGTGGFTEAFF
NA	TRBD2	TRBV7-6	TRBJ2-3	TGTGCCAGCAGCTTCACTAGCGATAGCACAGATACGCAGTATTTT	CASSFTSDSTDTQYF
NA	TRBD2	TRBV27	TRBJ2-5	TGTGCCAGCAGTACCCGGGGTAGCGGGGGCTGGGAGACCCAGTACTTC	CASSTRGSGGWETQYF
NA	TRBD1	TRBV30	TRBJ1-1	TGTGCCTGGAGTGCAGGGGGCAATGAAGCTTTCTTT	CAWSAGGNEAFF
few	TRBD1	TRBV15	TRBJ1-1	TGTGCCACCAGCAGCCATGGACAGGGGGGAAGAGCTTTCTTT	CATSSHGQGGRAFF
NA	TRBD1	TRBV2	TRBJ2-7	TGTGCCAGCAGTGAAGATCCTACAGGGGAAGGTGAGCAGTACTTC	CASSEDPTGEGEQYF
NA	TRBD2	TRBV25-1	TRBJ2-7	TGTGCCAGCAGTACTAGCGGGGGTATCTACGAGCAGTACTTC	CASSTSGGIYEQYF
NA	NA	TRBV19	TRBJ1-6	TGTGCCAGTAGTATATTGGGCACGGAAAATTCACCCCTCCACTTT	CASSILGTENSPLHF
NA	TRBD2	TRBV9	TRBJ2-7	TGTGCCAGCAGCGTAGCTAGCGGGGGGGCGTACGAGCAGTACTTC	CASSVASGGAYEQYF
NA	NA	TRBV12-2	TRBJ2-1	TGTGCAAGGAGTGGCGGGGGGAACTACAATGAGCAGTTCTTC	CARSGGGNYNEQFF
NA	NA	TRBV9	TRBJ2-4	TGTGCCAGCAGCGGGGGCGGGGAAAACATTCAGTACTTC	CASSGGGENIQYF
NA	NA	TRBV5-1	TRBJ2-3	TGCGCCAGCAGTCGATCAGGGGCGGGCACAGATACGCAGTATTTT	CASSRSGAGTDTQYF
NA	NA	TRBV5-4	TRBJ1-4	TGTGCCAGCAGCTTGGGGCAGGGAGGGGAAAAACTGTTTTTT	CASSLGQGGEKLFF
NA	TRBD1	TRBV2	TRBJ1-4	TGTGCCAGCAGTAAGACAGGGTTAACTAATGAAAAACTGTTTTTT	CASSKTGLTNEKLFF
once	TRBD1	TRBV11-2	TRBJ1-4	TGTGCCAGCAGCTGGACAGGGCTGGAAGAAAAACTGTTTTTT	CASSWTGLEEKLFF
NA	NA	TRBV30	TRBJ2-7	TGTGCCTGGAGTAATATGTGGACCCAGGGGCAGTACTTC	CAWSNMWTQGQYF
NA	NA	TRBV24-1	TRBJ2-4	TGTGCCACCAGTGATTCTAAATACGGGGGTGCCAAAAACATTCAGTACTTC	CATSDSKYGGAKNIQYF
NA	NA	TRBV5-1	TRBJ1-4	TGCGCCAGCAGCGCACTCGGGGGTTGGGAAAAACTGTTTTTT	CASSALGGWEKLFF
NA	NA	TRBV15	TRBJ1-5	TGTGCCACCAGCAGAGGGGAACCAGGGGCAGGACAGCCCCAGCATTTT	CATSRGEPGAGQPQHF
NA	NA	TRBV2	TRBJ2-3	TGTGCCAGCAGTGAAGGGGCTTGGAGGACAGATACGCAGTATTTT	CASSEGAWRTDTQYF
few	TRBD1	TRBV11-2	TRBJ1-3	TGTGCCAGCAGTCGATCAGCAGGGGGGGGAAACACCATATATTTT	CASSRSAGGGNTIYF
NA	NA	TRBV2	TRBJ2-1	TGTGCCAGCAGTGATTGGAGGGGTGAGCAGTTCTTC	CASSDWRGEQFF
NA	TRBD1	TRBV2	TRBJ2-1	TGTGCCAGCAAGGGACAGGGTCACAATGAGCAGTTCTTC	CASKGQGHNEQFF
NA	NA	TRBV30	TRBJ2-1	TGTGCCTGGAGTGAGGGGGGGGGCCCCAATGAGCAGTTCTTC	CAWSEGGGPNEQFF
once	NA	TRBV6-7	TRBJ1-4	TGTGCCAGCAGTTTACAGCCGTATAATGAAAAACTGTTTTTT	CASSLQPYNEKLFF
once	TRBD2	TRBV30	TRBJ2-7	TGTGCCTGGAGTGTAAGTAGCGGGGGCCCGCGGAGGTACGAGCAGTACTTC	CAWSVSSGGPRRYEQYF
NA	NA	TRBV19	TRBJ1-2	TGTGCCAGTAGTATAGGGCAGGGTGTCTATGGCTACACCTTC	CASSIGQGVYGYTF
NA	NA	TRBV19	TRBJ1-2	TGTGCCAGTTTTGGGCCTCCAATATATGGCTACACCTTC	CASFGPPIYGYTF
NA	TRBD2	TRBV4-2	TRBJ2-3	TGTGCCAGCAGCCCACGGGGGGGCCGGGATACGCAGTATTTT	CASSPRGGRDTQYF
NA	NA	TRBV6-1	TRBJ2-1	TGTGCCAGCAGTGAAGAAGGCGGGGGCCAATACAATGAGCAGTTCTTC	CASSEEGGGQYNEQFF
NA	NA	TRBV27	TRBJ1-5	TGTGCCAGCAGTCCTTGGGGGGGAAATCAGCCCCAGCATTTT	CASSPWGGNQPQHF
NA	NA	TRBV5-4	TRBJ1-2	TGTGCCAGCAGCTTGGCCCAACAGGGAGATGGCTACACCTTC	CASSLAQQGDGYTF
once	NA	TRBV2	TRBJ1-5	TGTGCCAGCAGTGATACGGTCAGCAATCAGCCCCAGCATTTT	CASSDTVSNQPQHF
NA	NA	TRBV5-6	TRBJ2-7	TGTGCCAGCAGCTTGCCCGGGACTTTCGGCGAGCAGTACTTC	CASSLPGTFGEQYF
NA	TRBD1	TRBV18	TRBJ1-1	TGTGCCAGCTCACAGAGACAGGGAGCGACCTGGGTCACTGAAGCTTTCTTT	CASSQRQGATWVTEAFF
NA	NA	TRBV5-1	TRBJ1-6	TGCGCCAGCAGCTTCGGCCCTGGCGGCTCCTATAATTCACCCCTCCACTTT	CASSFGPGGSYNSPLHF
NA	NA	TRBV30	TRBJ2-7	TGTGCCTGGAGGGGGGGGCTGTACGAGCAGTACTTC	CAWRGGLYEQYF
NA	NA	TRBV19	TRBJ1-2	TGTGCCAGTAGTATAGATCGGGACATCTATGGCTACACCTTC	CASSIDRDIYGYTF
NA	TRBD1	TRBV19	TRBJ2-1	TGTGCCAGCCGCCGGACAGGGGGCGAGGGGGAGCAGTTCTTC	CASRRTGGEGEQFF
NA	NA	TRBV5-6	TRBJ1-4	TGTGCCAGCAGCCCAGGGTCGGGCAATGAAAAACTGTTTTTT	CASSPGSGNEKLFF
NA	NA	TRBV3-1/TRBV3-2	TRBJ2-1	TGTGCCAGCAGCCACTCGCAGAAATCCTACAATGAGCAGTTCTTC	CASSHSQKSYNEQFF
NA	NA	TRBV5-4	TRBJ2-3	TGTGCCAGCAGACGGACTTCCACAGATACGCAGTATTTT	CASRRTSTDTQYF
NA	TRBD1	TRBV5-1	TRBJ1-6	TGCGCCAGCAGCTCCGGGACAGAGACTTCACCCCTCCACTTT	CASSSGTETSPLHF
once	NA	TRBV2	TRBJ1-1	TGTGCCAGCACCCCCCCGGGGTACAAGAACACTGAAGCTTTCTTT	CASTPPGYKNTEAFF